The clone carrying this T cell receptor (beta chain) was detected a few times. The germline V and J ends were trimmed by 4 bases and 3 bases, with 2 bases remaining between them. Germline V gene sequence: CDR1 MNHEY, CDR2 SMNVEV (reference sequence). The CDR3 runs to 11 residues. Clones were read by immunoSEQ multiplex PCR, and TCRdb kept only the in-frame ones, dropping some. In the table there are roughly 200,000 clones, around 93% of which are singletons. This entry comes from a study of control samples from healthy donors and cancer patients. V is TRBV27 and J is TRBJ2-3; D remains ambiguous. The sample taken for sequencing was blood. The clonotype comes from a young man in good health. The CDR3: CASSSTDTQYF. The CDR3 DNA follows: TGTGCCAGCAGTTCGACAGATACGCAGTATTTT.